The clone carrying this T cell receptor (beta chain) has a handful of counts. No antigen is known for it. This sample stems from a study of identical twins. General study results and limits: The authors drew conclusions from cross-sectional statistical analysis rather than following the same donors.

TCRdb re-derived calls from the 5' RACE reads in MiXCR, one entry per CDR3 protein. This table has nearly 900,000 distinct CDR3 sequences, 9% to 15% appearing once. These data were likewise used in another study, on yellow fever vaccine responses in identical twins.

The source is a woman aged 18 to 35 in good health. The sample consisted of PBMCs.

CDR3 region: CASRGQGAFQPQHF. The CDR3 coding sequence is TGTGCCAGCAGGGGACAGGGGGCATTTCAGCCCCAGCATTTT. The chain couples TRBV12-3 or TRBV12-4 to TRBJ1-5; 12 bases align to TRBD1. V shed 6 bases and J 6 bases; nucleotides not matched to a gene: 3. This CDR3 region has 14 residues.